The T cell receptor (beta chain) described here comes from a study of shared clonotypes between healthy human individuals. The assay was immunoSEQ multiplex PCR, and TCRdb's table has in-frame clones only and misses some. The table shows millions of clones, with less than 95% occurring only once. In germline, CDR1 is MNHEY, CDR2 SVGAGI. There are 16 residues in the CDR3. V lost 4 bases, J lost 2 bases, and 18 bases lay in between. CD8 cells classed as naive were CD45RO-negative and positively selected for CCR7, excluding terminally differentiated effector memory CD45RA+ cells. The J gene is TRBJ2-7, the V gene TRBV6-5, with a weak D call TRBD1 (8 bases). This sequence originates from a young man in good health. Sample: naive CD8+ T cells sorted from blood. Written as DNA, the CDR3 is TGTGCCAGCAGTTTTTCGACAGGGGAGGGGACCTACGAGCAGTACTTC. Protein product: CASSFSTGEGTYEQYF.